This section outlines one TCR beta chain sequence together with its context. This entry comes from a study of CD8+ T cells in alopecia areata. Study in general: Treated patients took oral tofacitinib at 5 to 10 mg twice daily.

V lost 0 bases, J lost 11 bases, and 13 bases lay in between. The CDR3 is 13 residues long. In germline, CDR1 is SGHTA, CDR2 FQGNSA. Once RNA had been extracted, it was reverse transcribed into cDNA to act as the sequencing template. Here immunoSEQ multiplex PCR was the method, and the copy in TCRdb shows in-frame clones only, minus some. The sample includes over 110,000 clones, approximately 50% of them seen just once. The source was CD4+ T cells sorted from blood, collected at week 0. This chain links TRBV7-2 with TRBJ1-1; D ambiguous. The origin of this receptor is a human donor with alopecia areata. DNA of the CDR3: TGTGCCAGCAGCTTAGCCGGAACGGGGTGGGCTTTCTTT. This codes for CASSLAGTGWAFF. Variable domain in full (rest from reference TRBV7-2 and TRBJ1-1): GAGVSQSPSNKVTEKGKDVELRCDPISGHTALYWYRQSLGQGLEFLIYFQGNSAPDKSGLPSDRFSAERTGGSVSTLTIQRTQQEDSAVYLCASSLAGTGWAFFGQGTRLTVV.